One sample yielded the 6 T cell receptor beta chains listed below, sequenced in a study of early T cells in non-severe SARS-CoV-2 infection. TCRdb re-called the 5' RACE reads through MiXCR, storing one row per CDR3 protein. The sample contains some 60,000 distinct CDR3 sequences, under 10% of which appear only once. Sequencing input: whole blood. These receptors came from an adult who was a healthcare worker with PCR-confirmed SARS-CoV-2 infection or an uninfected control (not recorded which).

This rearrangement joins TRBV29-1 to TRBJ2-1; a possible D gene is TRBD2 (7 bases). The CDR3 length is 12 residues. Germline-derived CDR1 and CDR2 are SQVTM and ANQGSEA. The ends were cut back, 7 bases at V and 7 bases at J, with 14 bases in the middle. The CDR3 reads CSALGGGNEQFF. The CDR3 bases are TGCAGCGCGCTAGGGGGGGGAAATGAGCAGTTCTTC.

This clonotype was detected ten times or more. The rearrangement links TRBV12-3 or TRBV12-4 to TRBJ2-1, with 10 bases matching TRBD2. The CDR3 consists of 13 residues. After removal of 6 bases from V and 10 bases from J, the junction contained 6 bases not matched to a gene. CDR3 bases: TGTGCCAGCAGGACTAGCGGGTTGGGGGAGCAGTTCTTC. Protein sequence: CASRTSGLGEQFF.

This clonotype was recorded a few times. In DNA, the CDR3 is TGTGCCAGCAGCTACGACTACAACAATGAGCAGTTCTTC. It codes for CASSYDYNNEQFF. The genes are TRBV11-1 and TRBJ2-1; tentative D call: TRBD2 (5 bases). The CDR3 runs 13 residues. Germline loops: CDR1 SGHAT, CDR2 FQDESV (reference sequence). V was shortened by 4 bases and J by 5 bases, with 9 bases between the two germline ends.

The rearrangement uses TRBV7-9 and TRBJ2-3, with D unclear. Germline CDR1 reads SEHNR; CDR2 reads FQNEAQ (reference sequence). The V end lost 0 bases, the J end lost 7 bases, and 5 bases lay between the germline ends. CDR3 length: 12 amino acids. The CDR3 loop reads CASSLAGHTQYF. The CDR3 nucleotides read TGTGCCAGCAGCTTAGCAGGGCATACGCAGTATTTT.

A few counts support this clonotype. V is TRBV3-1 and J is TRBJ1-6, with TRBD1 as a possible D gene (6 bases). Germline V gene data show CDR1 as LGHDT and CDR2 as YNNKEL (reference sequence). Trimming removed 3 bases from V and 6 bases from J, with 12 bases in between. The CDR3 runs to 15 residues. CDR3 sequence reads: CASSHGTQPNSPLHF. The CDR3 nucleotides are TGTGCCAGCAGCCATGGGACACAACCTAATTCACCCCTCCACTTT.

This clonotype was seen repeatedly, ten times or more. The CDR3: CASSRTSGSHEQYF. In DNA form, the CDR3 reads TGTGCCAGCTCTCGGACTAGCGGGAGTCACGAGCAGTACTTC. This rearrangement joins TRBV7-2 to TRBJ2-7, with 13 bases lining up with TRBD2. CDR3 length: 14 residues. After removal of 8 bases from V and 5 bases from J, the junction contained 6 bases not matched to a gene. Germline CDR1 is SGHTA and CDR2 is FQGNSA.